This T cell receptor beta chain is from a study of blood T cell repertoires in COVID-19. Whole-study context: There were acute and convalescent COVID-19 samples, and they came from the United States, Italy and Spain. From T cells, B-cell-depleted T cells, or PBMCs came the material, which was cDNA or gDNA.

Methods used by the authors: Nucleated cell number was recorded as an estimate derived from reference gene primer amplification. Using immunoSEQ multiplex PCR, the repertoire was profiled, and TCRdb retains in-frame clones only, with some absent. That table supplies the V and J calls and clone size; D and trimming were determined from the DNA. The data contain 60,000 to 85,000 clones, roughly 87% of them singletons. Specimen: peripheral blood. The clonotype originates from an elderly woman with active or convalescent COVID-19.

CDR3 residues: CASRGTGGDYGYTF. The CDR3 DNA sequence: TGTGCCAGCAGAGGGACAGGAGGGGACTATGGCTACACCTTC. The chain couples TRBV7-9 to TRBJ1-2; 8 bases fit TRBD1. The V gene end was trimmed by 6 bases and the J gene end by 3 bases; junction bases not matched to a gene: 6. This CDR3 is 14 amino acids long. Germline V gene lookup returns CDR1 SEHNR and CDR2 FQNEAQ (reference sequence).